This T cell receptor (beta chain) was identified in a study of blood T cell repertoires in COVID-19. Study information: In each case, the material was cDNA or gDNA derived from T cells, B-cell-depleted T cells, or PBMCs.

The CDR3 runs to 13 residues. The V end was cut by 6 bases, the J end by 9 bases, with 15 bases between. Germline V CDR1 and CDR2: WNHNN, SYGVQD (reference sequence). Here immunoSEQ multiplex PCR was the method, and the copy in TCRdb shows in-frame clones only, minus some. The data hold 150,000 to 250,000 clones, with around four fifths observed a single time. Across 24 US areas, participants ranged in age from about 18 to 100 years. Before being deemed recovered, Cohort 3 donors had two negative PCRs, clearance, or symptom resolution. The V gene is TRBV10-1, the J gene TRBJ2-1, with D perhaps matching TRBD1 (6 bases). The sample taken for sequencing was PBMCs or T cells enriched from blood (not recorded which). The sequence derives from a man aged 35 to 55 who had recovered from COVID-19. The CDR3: CASSFNRAAEQFF. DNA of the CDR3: TGCGCCAGCAGCTTCAACAGGGCGGCTGAGCAGTTCTTC.